This entry concerns a single T cell receptor (beta chain). What antigen it recognizes has not been identified. It has no much larger one-base neighbor in the sample; base qualities were not kept. Including cysteine and phenylalanine, the CDR3 has 14 amino acids. The read is trimmed to its CDR3 DNA, 42 bases read in frame from base 1. V and J lose 2 bases and 6 bases, and a span of 14 bases separates them. Via the germline V gene, CDR1 is WSHSY and CDR2 SAAADI. Using the deep immunoSEQ assay, multiplex PCR amplified TCR CDR3 regions from genomic DNA. Extracted genomic DNA from each cell subset was distributed evenly across all wells of several immunoSEQ 96-well plates, and each plate was treated as a replicate. For sorted subsets, approximately 190 ng of genomic DNA, equivalent to 30,000 or so T cell genomes, went into each replicate PCR. The purified libraries were quantified using a Qubit 3.0 fluorometer, sized with a Bioanalyzer 2100, and then quantified again using the KAPA Library Quantification kit. Every immunoSEQ 96-well plate was sequenced on a dedicated single-read 150-cycle Illumina NextSeq 550 flow cell. Concerning the study's data processing: Because the immunoSEQ output held only junctional sequences and lacked quality scores, the filtering could not match the filtering applied to full-length reads. To assign V/J genes and CDR3, sequences were annotated using PyIR, a Python wrapper for IgBLAST v1.9, with IMGT germline references. Reads were removed for weak V/J assignments (E-value above 1e-6), missing CDR3, stop codons, out-of-frame junctions, or ambiguous translated residues. V3J clonotypes were defined as sequences sharing an identical inferred V gene, J gene, and CDR3 amino acid sequence. Percentage overlap between repertoires was computed as shared unique clonotypes divided by the size of the smaller repertoire. Three approaches were used to assess repertoire richness: RTK rarefaction, the Chao1 estimator, and Recon v2.1 estimates of unobserved clonotypes. For all TCRbeta clonotypes obtained by the gDNA method from several donors, generation probabilities were computed with OLGA. Drawn from immuneACCESS, this table holds only the in-frame rearrangements with V and J called that TCRdb kept. Clones are partly lost; checked studies trace under half to an unresolved V gene and leave the rest unexplained. V, J and clone size are those of that table, while D and trimming were read from the DNA. The sample profile shows millions of clones; roughly 95% of them were found once. The biggest ten clones account for about 1.1% of the sample.

CD8 naive samples were obtained by positive selection for CCR7 among CD45RO-negative cells, yielding a CD45RA+CCR7+ population from which TemRA cells were excluded. The donors were healthy, HIV-negative adults who had no recently reported acute infections or vaccinations. Every donor was a Caucasian adult living in Nashville, Tennessee, USA. After blood collection by leukapheresis, PBMCs were isolated using Ficoll-Histopaque density gradient centrifugation and then cryopreserved in the vapor phase of liquid nitrogen. Purity and quantity of every magnetically sorted T cell population were checked by analytical flow cytometry. Genomic DNA was isolated from each sorted fraction and quantified by UV absorbance on a Nanodrop 2000c. This specimen belongs to a study of shared clonotypes between healthy human individuals (dated by TCRdb to the early 2020s). Study-wide context: The cohort included a few men and a couple of women between 18 and 49 years of age. For each donor, CD4 naive and CD4 memory were each run on three plates, CD8 naive on two plates, and CD8 memory on one plate. To estimate repertoire size and how much clonotypes are shared between individuals, the study performed deep sequencing of blood TCR repertoires from about five healthy adults. To increase sequencing depth and limit assay-specific biases, different laboratories used diverse techniques to prepare libraries and sequence TCR repertoires. Per donor, leukapheresis produced somewhere between about 0.9 and 10 billion PBMCs. Points the paper makes about the study in general: Sampling was restricted to blood, and TCR repertoires in tissues likely differ from the TCR repertoires found in blood. Across four donors, around 5.4% of naive CD4, around 3.3% of naive CD8, around 2.1% of memory CD4, and about 0.44% of memory CD8 clonotypes were shared. Rarefaction of sorted-subset datasets indicated incomplete sequencing despite the large sequencing depth. The genetic and exposure-history diversity represented was limited by the small number of donors. Higher generation probabilities were observed for clonotypes shared by all four sorted-subset donors than for non-shared clonotypes. Pairwise subsampling indicated that sequencing depth was expected to affect the degree of clonotype sharing among donors. Naive subsets generally had larger estimated clonotype richness than memory subsets did.

The sequence derives from a man younger than 35 in good health. The sequence is built from TRBV10-2 and TRBJ2-7; the D gene is tentatively TRBD1 or TRBD2, each matching 6 bases. Specimen: naive CD8+ T cells sorted from blood. The cell subset or site label here, explained by the study, means: CD45RA+CCR7+. The nucleotide sequence is TGCGCCAGCAGTGAGCAGGGGAGGCCAGCCGAGCAGTACTTC. It specifies CASSEQGRPAEQYF.